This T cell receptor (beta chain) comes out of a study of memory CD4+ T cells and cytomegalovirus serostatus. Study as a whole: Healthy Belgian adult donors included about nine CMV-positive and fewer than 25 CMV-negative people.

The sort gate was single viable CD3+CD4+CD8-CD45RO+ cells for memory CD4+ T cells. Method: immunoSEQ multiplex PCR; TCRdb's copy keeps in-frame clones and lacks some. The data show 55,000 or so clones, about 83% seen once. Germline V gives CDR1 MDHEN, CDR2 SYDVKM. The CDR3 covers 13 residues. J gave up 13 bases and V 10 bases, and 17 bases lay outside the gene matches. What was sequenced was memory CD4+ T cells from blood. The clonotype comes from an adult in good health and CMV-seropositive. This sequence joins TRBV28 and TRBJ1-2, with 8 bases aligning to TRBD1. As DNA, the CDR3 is TGTGCCACTCATCCCTCACGACAGGGGCAGACCACCTTC. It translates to CATHPSRQGQTTF.